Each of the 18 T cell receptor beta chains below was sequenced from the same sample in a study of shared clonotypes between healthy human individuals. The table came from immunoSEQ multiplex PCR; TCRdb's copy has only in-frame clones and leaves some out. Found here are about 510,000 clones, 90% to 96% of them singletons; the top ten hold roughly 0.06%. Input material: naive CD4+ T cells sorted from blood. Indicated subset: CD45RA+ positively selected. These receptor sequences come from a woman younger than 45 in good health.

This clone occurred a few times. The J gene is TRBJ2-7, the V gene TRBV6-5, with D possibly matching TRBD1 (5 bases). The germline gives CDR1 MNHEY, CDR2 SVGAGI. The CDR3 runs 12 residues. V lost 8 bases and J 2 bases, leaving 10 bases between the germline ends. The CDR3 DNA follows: TGTGCCAGCGGGGCAGGCCCCTACGAGCAGTACTTC. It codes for CASGAGPYEQYF.

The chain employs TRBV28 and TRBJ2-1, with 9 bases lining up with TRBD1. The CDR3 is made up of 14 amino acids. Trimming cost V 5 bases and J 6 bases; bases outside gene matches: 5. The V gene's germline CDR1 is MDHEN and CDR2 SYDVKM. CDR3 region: CASSAQGASNEQFF. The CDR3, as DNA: TGTGCCAGCAGTGCACAGGGGGCGAGCAATGAGCAGTTCTTC.

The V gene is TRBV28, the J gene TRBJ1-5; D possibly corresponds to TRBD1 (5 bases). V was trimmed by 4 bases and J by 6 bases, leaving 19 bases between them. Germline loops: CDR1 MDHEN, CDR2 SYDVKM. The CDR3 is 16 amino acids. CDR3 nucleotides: TGTGCCAGCAGTTCCGGGACCGACCACTATCCTCAGCCCCAGCATTTT. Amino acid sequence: CASSSGTDHYPQPQHF.

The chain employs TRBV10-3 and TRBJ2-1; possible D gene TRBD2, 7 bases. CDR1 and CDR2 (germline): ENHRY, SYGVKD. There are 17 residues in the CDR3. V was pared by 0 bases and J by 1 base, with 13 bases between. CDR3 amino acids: CAISESWGGGSYNEQFF. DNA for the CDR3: TGTGCCATCAGTGAGTCGTGGGGAGGGGGATCCTACAATGAGCAGTTCTTC.

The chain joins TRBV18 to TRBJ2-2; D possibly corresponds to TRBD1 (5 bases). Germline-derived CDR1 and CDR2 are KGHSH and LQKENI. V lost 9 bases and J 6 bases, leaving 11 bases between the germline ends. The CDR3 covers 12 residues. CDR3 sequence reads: CASSQGPGELFF. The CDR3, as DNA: TGTGCCAGTTCCCAGGGCCCCGGGGAGCTGTTTTTT.

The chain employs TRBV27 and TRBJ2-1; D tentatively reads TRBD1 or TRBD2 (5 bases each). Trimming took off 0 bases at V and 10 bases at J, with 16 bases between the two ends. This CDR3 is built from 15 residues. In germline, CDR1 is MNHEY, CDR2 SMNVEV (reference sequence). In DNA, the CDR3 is TGTGCCAGCAGTTTATCCCCAAATCCCTGGGGGGAGCAGTTCTTC. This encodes CASSLSPNPWGEQFF.

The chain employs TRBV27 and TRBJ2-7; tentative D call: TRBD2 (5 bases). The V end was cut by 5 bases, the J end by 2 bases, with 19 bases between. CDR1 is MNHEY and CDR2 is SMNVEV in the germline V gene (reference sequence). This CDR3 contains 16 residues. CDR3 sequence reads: CASSTLNSETPYEQYF. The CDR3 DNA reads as TGTGCCAGCAGTACCCTGAATAGCGAGACCCCCTACGAGCAGTACTTC.

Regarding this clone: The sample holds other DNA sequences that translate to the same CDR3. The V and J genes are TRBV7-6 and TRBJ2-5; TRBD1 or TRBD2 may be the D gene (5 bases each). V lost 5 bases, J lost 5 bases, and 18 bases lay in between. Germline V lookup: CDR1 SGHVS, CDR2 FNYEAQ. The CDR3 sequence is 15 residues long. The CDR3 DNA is TGTGCCAGCAGCCCTGATTTGGGGGATCGGGAGACCCAGTACTTC. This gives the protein CASSPDLGDRETQYF.

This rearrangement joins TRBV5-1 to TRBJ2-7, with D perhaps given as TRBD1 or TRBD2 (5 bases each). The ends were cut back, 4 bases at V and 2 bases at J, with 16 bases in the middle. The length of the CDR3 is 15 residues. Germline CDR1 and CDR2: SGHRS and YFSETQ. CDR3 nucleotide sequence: TGCGCCAGCAGCCTAACCGGGACGGATACCTACGAGCAGTACTTC. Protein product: CASSLTGTDTYEQYF.

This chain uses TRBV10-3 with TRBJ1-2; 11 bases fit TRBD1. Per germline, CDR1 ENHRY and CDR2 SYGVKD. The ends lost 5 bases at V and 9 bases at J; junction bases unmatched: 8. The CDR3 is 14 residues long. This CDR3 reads CAISSGQGVGSYTF. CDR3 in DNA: TGTGCCATCAGTTCGGGACAGGGGGTCGGGAGCTACACCTTC.

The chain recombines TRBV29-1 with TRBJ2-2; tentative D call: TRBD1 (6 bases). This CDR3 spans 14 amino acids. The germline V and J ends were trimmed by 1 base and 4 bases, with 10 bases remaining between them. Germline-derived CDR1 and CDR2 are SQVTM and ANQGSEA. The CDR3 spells CSVEVQGSTGELFF. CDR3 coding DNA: TGCAGCGTTGAAGTGCAGGGGAGCACCGGGGAGCTGTTTTTT.

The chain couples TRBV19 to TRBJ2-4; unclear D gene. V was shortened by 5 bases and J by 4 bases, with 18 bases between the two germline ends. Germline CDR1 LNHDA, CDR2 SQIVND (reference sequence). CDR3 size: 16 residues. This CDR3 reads CASSYLDPTRKNIQYF. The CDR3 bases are TGTGCCAGTAGTTACCTGGACCCGACACGGAAAAACATTCAGTACTTC.

The CDR3 sequence: CASSQEGGPGQPQHF. The CDR3 DNA is TGTGCCAGCAGCCAAGAAGGGGGGCCGGGGCAGCCCCAGCATTTT. The rearrangement uses TRBV4-2 and TRBJ1-5; maybe TRBD1 (6 bases). This CDR3 is built from 15 residues. CDR1 is LGHNA and CDR2 is YNFKEQ in the germline V gene. V was shortened by 0 bases and J by 7 bases, with 13 bases between the two germline ends.

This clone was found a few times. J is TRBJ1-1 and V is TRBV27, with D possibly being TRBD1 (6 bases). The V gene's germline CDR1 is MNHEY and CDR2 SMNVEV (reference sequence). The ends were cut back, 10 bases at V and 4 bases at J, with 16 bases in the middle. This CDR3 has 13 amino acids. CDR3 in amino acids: CATHPPGATEAFF. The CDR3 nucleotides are TGTGCCACCCACCCCCCGGGGGCCACTGAAGCTTTCTTT.

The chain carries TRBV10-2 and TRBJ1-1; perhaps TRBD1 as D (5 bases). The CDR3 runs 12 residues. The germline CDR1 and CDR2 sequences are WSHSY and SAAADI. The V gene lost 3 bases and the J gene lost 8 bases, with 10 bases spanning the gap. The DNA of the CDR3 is TGCGCCAGCAGTGACAGGGAACCCGAAGCTTTCTTT. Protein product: CASSDREPEAFF.

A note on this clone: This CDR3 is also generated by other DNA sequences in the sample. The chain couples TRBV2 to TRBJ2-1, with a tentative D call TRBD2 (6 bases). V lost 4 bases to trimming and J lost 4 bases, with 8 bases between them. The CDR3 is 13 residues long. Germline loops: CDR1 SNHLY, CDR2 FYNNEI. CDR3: CASSGDSYNEQFF. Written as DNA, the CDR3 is TGTGCCAGCAGTGGGGACTCTTACAATGAGCAGTTCTTC.

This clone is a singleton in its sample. The CDR3 sequence: CASSLVVVREGTYNEQFF. CDR3 nucleotide sequence: TGTGCCAGCAGCTTAGTAGTGGTGCGGGAGGGTACTTACAATGAGCAGTTCTTC. V and J are TRBV7-9 and TRBJ2-1; 9 bases line up with TRBD2. The CDR3 loop spans 18 amino acids. With V trimmed by 1 base and J by 4 bases, 11 bases remained unmatched. The germline gives CDR1 SEHNR, CDR2 FQNEAQ (reference sequence).

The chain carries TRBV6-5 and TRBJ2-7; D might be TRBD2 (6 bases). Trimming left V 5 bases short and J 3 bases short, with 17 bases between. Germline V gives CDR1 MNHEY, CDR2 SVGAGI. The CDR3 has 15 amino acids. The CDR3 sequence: CASSRDFFKGYEQYF. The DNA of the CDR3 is TGTGCCAGCAGTCGGGACTTCTTCAAAGGCTACGAGCAGTACTTC.